This T cell receptor (beta chain) was profiled in a study of cytomegalovirus exposure and HLA in healthy donors. General observations from the study: Sequencing probably produced one cluster of sequence variants that were highly shared. Rarity characterized most TCR sequences, yet some public TCRs appeared in many donors.

Concerning this clone: Its target is unknown.

The CDR3 contains 14 residues. CDR1 is GTSNPN and CDR2 is SVGIG in the germline V gene (reference sequence). The germline V and J ends were trimmed by 2 bases and 7 bases, with 16 bases remaining between them. The PCR had 60 Vbeta and 13 Jbeta primers. Profiled with immunoSEQ multiplex PCR; TCRdb holds only in-frame clones, not every one. Among some 110,000 clones, roughly four fifths were seen once, and the ten largest hold 1% to 1.5%. The chain links TRBV30 to TRBJ2-3, with D perhaps matching TRBD2 (6 bases). The sequenced sample was PBMCs. The source of this sequence is a man aged 40-49 years in good health and CMV-seronegative. The CDR3 reads CAWSPASVDHTQYF. CDR3 DNA sequence: TGTGCCTGGAGTCCCGCTAGCGTTGACCATACGCAGTATTTT. Looking up the rest from reference TRBV30 and TRBJ2-3 gives the full variable domain: SQTIHQWPATLVQPVGSPLSLECTVEGTSNPNLYWYRQAAGRGLQLLFYSVGIGQISSEVPQNLSASRPQDRQFILSSKKLLLSDSGFYLCAWSPASVDHTQYFGPGTRLTVL.